The 25 T cell receptor beta chains below come from one sample, sequenced in a study of blood T cell repertoires in COVID-19. Method: immunoSEQ multiplex PCR; TCRdb's copy keeps in-frame clones and lacks some. The sample yields more than 70,000 clones, approximately 80% seen once. Sequenced sample: peripheral blood. All receptors derive from a woman of 80 years or more with active or convalescent COVID-19.

This chain links TRBV11-2 with TRBJ2-1; D possibly corresponds to TRBD1 (5 bases). The CDR3 runs 16 residues. The V end was cut by 4 bases, the J end by 4 bases, with 17 bases between. Germline CDR1 is SGHAT and CDR2 is FQNNGV. The CDR3 region has the DNA TGTGCCAGCAGCTCCCTGGGGCCACCTGCTTACAATGAGCAGTTCTTC. Its protein product is CASSSLGPPAYNEQFF. Drawing the rest from reference TRBV11-2 and TRBJ2-1, the complete variable domain is EAGVAQSPRYKIIEKRQSVAFWCNPISGHATLYWYQQILGQGPKLLIQFQNNGVVDDSQLPKDRFSAERLKGVDSTLKIQPAKLEDSAVYLCASSSLGPPAYNEQFFGPGTRLTVL.

This clone was recorded only once. This chain joins TRBV10-3 and TRBJ2-5, with 7 nucleotides matching TRBD2. The V segment lost 8 bases and the J segment 3 bases; nucleotides outside the gene matches: 6. Germline CDR1 is ENHRY and CDR2 is SYGVKD. This CDR3 is 13 amino acids long. The CDR3 sequence is CAIGAGPEETQYF. Written as DNA, the CDR3 is TGTGCCATCGGAGCGGGACCCGAAGAGACCCAGTACTTC.

This rearrangement joins TRBV12-3 or TRBV12-4 to TRBJ2-7; a weak D match, TRBD1 (5 bases). V shed 5 bases and J shed 6 bases, with 14 bases lying between them. The CDR3 extends over 13 amino acids. The CDR3 loop is CASSAQGNGEQYF. The CDR3, as DNA: TGTGCCAGCAGTGCCCAGGGAAATGGCGAGCAGTACTTC.

This clone was observed many times. This chain joins TRBV7-9 and TRBJ1-5; D is uncertain. The CDR3 has 15 amino acids. Germline V gene sequence: CDR1 SEHNR, CDR2 FQNEAQ (reference sequence). Trimming removed 5 bases from V and 0 bases from J, with 11 bases in between. CDR3 protein: CASSQFPDSNQPQHF. CDR3 bases: TGTGCCAGCAGCCAGTTCCCCGATAGCAATCAGCCCCAGCATTTT.

This clone has a handful of counts. CDR3 loop: CASRPTGGGQPQHF. CDR3 bases: TGTGCCAGCAGACCAACAGGGGGTGGTCAGCCCCAGCATTTT. The chain recombines TRBV6-5 with TRBJ1-5; TRBD1 matches 8 bases. CDR1 and CDR2 (germline): MNHEY, SVGAGI. The CDR3 spans 14 residues. J gave up 6 bases and V 6 bases, and 7 bases lay outside the gene matches.

This clone was recorded a few times. V gene TRBV18 combines with J gene TRBJ2-3; TRBD2 agrees at 8 bases. The ends lost 2 bases at V and 6 bases at J; junction bases unmatched: 10. CDR3 size: 16 residues. The germline V gene has CDR1 KGHSH and CDR2 LQKENI. Written as DNA, the CDR3 is TGTGCCAGCTCACCATCGGGAGGGCCCCCCTCCGATACGCAGTATTTT. Amino acids: CASSPSGGPPSDTQYF.

As DNA, the CDR3 is TGTGCCAGCAGCCAGCAGCGGGAGTACGAGACCCAGTACTTC. It codes for CASSQQREYETQYF. This chain links TRBV4-2 with TRBJ2-5; TRBD2 agrees at 8 bases. The V segment lost 3 bases and the J segment 5 bases; nucleotides outside the gene matches: 5. CDR1 LGHNA and CDR2 YNFKEQ come from the germline V gene. The CDR3 has 14 amino acids.

The V and J genes are TRBV7-9 and TRBJ2-7; 12 nucleotides match TRBD2. Germline V lookup: CDR1 SEHNR, CDR2 FQNEAQ (reference sequence). This CDR3 has 15 amino acids. V shed 5 bases, J shed 5 bases, and the junction held 7 bases outside the gene matches. CDR3 protein: CASSQGLAGSNEQYF. The CDR3 coding sequence is TGTGCCAGCAGCCAAGGACTAGCGGGATCCAACGAGCAGTACTTC. The complete variable domain, with remaining parts taken from reference TRBV7-9 and TRBJ2-7, reads DTGVSQNPRHKITKRGQNVTFRCDPISEHNRLYWYRQTLGQGPEFLTYFQNEAQLEKSRLLSDRFSAERPKGSFSTLEIQRTEQGDSAMYLCASSQGLAGSNEQYFGPGTRLTVT.

J is TRBJ1-1 and V is TRBV18; D unclear. There are 12 residues in the CDR3. Germline V gene sequence: CDR1 KGHSH, CDR2 LQKENI. The germline V and J ends were trimmed by 5 bases and 0 bases, with 4 bases remaining between them. In DNA form, the CDR3 reads TGTGCCAGCTCATCGGTGAACACTGAAGCTTTCTTT. Its translation: CASSSVNTEAFF.

V is TRBV19 and J is TRBJ2-5; 8 bases line up with TRBD2. Unmatched junction bases numbered 4, after V lost 5 bases and J lost 5 bases. The CDR3 contains 13 residues. CDR1 LNHDA and CDR2 SQIVND come from the germline V gene (reference sequence). The chain's CDR3 is CASSLGLAETQYF. The CDR3 DNA sequence: TGTGCCAGTAGTCTCGGACTAGCTGAGACCCAGTACTTC.

The chain carries TRBV5-5 and TRBJ2-1, with 9 nucleotides matching TRBD1. After removal of 3 bases from V and 8 bases from J, the junction contained 0 bases not matched to a gene. The germline V gene encodes CDR1 SGHKS and CDR2 YYEKEE (reference sequence). The CDR3 covers 12 residues. The CDR3 nucleotides read TGTGCCAGCAGCTGGACAGGGGATGAGCAGTTCTTC. Translation: CASSWTGDEQFF.

This chain links TRBV6-5 with TRBJ2-7; D is possibly TRBD1 (5 bases). Trimming stripped 0 bases from V and 6 bases from J, with 15 bases between. Germline loops: CDR1 MNHEY, CDR2 SVGAGI. The CDR3 extends over 15 amino acids. CDR3 residues: CASSYSSRVQGEQYF. CDR3 DNA: TGTGCCAGCAGTTACTCGAGCAGGGTTCAGGGCGAGCAGTACTTC.

The V gene is TRBV7-2, the J gene TRBJ1-3; D may be TRBD1 (5 bases). V was pared by 8 bases and J by 8 bases, with 13 bases between. Germline V gives CDR1 SGHTA, CDR2 FQGNSA. The CDR3 runs to 12 residues. The CDR3 DNA is TGTGCCAGCGTCTCCGGGGGGGACACCATATATTTT. Translated: CASVSGGDTIYF.

This clone has only a few counts. The V and J genes are TRBV2 and TRBJ2-2; D may be TRBD1 (5 bases). The V and J ends lost 7 bases and 6 bases respectively, with 18 bases between them. The length of the CDR3 is 15 residues. Per germline, CDR1 SNHLY and CDR2 FYNNEI. The CDR3 is CASNPLAGKAGELFF. The CDR3 DNA reads TGTGCCAGCAATCCTCTGGCAGGGAAGGCCGGGGAGCTGTTTTTT.

This rearrangement joins TRBV5-6 to TRBJ2-3, with TRBD2 matching over 10 bases. Germline V gene sequence: CDR1 SGHDT, CDR2 YYEEEE. The trim removed 1 base at V and 1 base at J, leaving 3 bases unmatched. CDR3 length: 16 amino acids. The CDR3 spells CASSLRTSGGTDTQYF. The DNA of the CDR3 is TGTGCCAGCAGCTTGCGCACTAGCGGGGGCACAGATACGCAGTATTTT.

The chain carries TRBV13 and TRBJ2-1; 7 positions match TRBD2. Trimming cost V 1 base and J 8 bases; bases outside gene matches: 2. The CDR3 has 13 amino acids. Germline V gives CDR1 PRHDT, CDR2 FYEKMQ (reference sequence). The CDR3 spells CASSLVRGDEQFF. DNA for the CDR3: TGTGCCAGCAGCTTAGTACGGGGGGATGAGCAGTTCTTC. The whole variable domain, filled in from reference TRBV13 and TRBJ2-1, reads AAGVIQSPRHLIKEKRETATLKCYPIPRHDTVYWYQQGPGQDPQFLISFYEKMQSDKGSIPDRFSAQQFSDYHSELNMSSLELGDSALYFCASSLVRGDEQFFGPGTRLTVL.

This chain connects TRBV24-1 to TRBJ2-3; 7 positions match TRBD2. The CDR3 loop spans 21 amino acids. Germline CDR1 reads KGHDR; CDR2 reads SFDVKD. The V and J ends lost 5 bases and 3 bases, in that order; junction bases with no gene match: 25. The CDR3 nucleotides are TGTGCCACCAGTGGAAGCCGGGACCCACGTGTAGCGGGTGCCCTAACAGATACGCAGTATTTT. Translation gives CATSGSRDPRVAGALTDTQYF.

This clone was counted a single time. This rearrangement joins TRBV28 to TRBJ2-1, with 15 bases matching TRBD2. Per germline, CDR1 MDHEN and CDR2 SYDVKM. V shed 7 bases and J 7 bases; nucleotides not matched to a gene: 5. The CDR3 spans 15 residues. CDR3 loop: CASTLGTSGRNEQFF. In DNA, the CDR3 is TGTGCCAGCACCCTAGGGACTAGCGGGAGGAATGAGCAGTTCTTC.

This clone was seen a handful of times. This chain uses TRBV7-2 with TRBJ1-2; 11 bases map to TRBD1. Germline V gene lookup returns CDR1 SGHTA and CDR2 FQGNSA. CDR3 length equals 14 residues. V lost 8 bases to trimming and J lost 2 bases; unmatched junction nucleotides: 4. Written as DNA, the CDR3 is TGTGCCAGCCTGGGACAGGGGGGCAACTATGGCTACACCTTC. Protein product: CASLGQGGNYGYTF.

The V call is TRBV4-1, the J call TRBJ1-5; 8 bases agree with TRBD1. This CDR3 has 18 amino acids. V lost 2 bases, J lost 5 bases, and 14 bases stayed unmatched. The germline gives CDR1 MGHRA, CDR2 YSYEKL. CDR3 DNA sequence: TGCGCCAGCAGCCAACCTCCCGGGACAGGAGGGAGAGATCAGCCCCAGCATTTT. It translates to CASSQPPGTGGRDQPQHF.

The CDR3 reads CASSLRQGARTGELFF. Here the CDR3 DNA reads TGTGCCAGCAGCCTCCGACAGGGGGCAAGAACCGGGGAGCTGTTTTTT. The chain combines TRBV5-4 with TRBJ2-2, with 10 bases lining up with TRBD1. There are 16 residues in the CDR3. Germline-derived CDR1 and CDR2 are SGHNT and YYREEE (reference sequence). V lost 4 bases, J lost 5 bases, and 8 bases stayed unmatched.

This clone was recorded only once. The V and J genes are TRBV19 and TRBJ1-2, with 7 bases matching TRBD1. This CDR3 has 16 amino acids. V lost 6 bases, J lost 4 bases, and 14 bases stayed unmatched. Germline values: CDR1 LNHDA, CDR2 SQIVND (reference sequence). The CDR3 DNA reads TGTGCCAGTAGGGAACCGGGACAGCCTTTTCTCTATGGCTACACCTTC. This codes for CASREPGQPFLYGYTF.

This chain joins TRBV28 and TRBJ2-2, with 10 bases aligning to TRBD2. This CDR3 contains 18 residues. V dropped 5 bases and J dropped 4; count of bases not matched to a gene: 13. Germline values: CDR1 MDHEN, CDR2 SYDVKM. The CDR3 here is CASSPSWSGRARTGELFF. The CDR3 DNA sequence: TGTGCCAGCAGTCCCTCTTGGAGCGGGAGGGCCCGCACCGGGGAGCTGTTTTTT.

The gene calls are TRBV19 and TRBJ1-1; D is unresolved. This CDR3 is 13 amino acids long. The germline V and J ends were trimmed by 4 bases and 1 base, with 7 bases remaining between them. The germline V gene encodes CDR1 LNHDA and CDR2 SQIVND (reference sequence). The CDR3 nucleotides are TGTGCCAGTAGTAGCAACAGGAACACTGAAGCTTTCTTT. It translates to CASSSNRNTEAFF.

The chain recombines TRBV5-6 with TRBJ1-2; 8 bases line up with TRBD1. Germline trimming cut 2 bases from V and 3 bases from J; bases unmatched to any gene: 3. This CDR3 is 14 amino acids long. Germline CDR1 reads SGHDT; CDR2 reads YYEEEE. The CDR3 spells CASSLQGVYYGYTF. The CDR3 nucleotides read TGTGCCAGCAGCTTACAGGGGGTGTACTATGGCTACACCTTC.